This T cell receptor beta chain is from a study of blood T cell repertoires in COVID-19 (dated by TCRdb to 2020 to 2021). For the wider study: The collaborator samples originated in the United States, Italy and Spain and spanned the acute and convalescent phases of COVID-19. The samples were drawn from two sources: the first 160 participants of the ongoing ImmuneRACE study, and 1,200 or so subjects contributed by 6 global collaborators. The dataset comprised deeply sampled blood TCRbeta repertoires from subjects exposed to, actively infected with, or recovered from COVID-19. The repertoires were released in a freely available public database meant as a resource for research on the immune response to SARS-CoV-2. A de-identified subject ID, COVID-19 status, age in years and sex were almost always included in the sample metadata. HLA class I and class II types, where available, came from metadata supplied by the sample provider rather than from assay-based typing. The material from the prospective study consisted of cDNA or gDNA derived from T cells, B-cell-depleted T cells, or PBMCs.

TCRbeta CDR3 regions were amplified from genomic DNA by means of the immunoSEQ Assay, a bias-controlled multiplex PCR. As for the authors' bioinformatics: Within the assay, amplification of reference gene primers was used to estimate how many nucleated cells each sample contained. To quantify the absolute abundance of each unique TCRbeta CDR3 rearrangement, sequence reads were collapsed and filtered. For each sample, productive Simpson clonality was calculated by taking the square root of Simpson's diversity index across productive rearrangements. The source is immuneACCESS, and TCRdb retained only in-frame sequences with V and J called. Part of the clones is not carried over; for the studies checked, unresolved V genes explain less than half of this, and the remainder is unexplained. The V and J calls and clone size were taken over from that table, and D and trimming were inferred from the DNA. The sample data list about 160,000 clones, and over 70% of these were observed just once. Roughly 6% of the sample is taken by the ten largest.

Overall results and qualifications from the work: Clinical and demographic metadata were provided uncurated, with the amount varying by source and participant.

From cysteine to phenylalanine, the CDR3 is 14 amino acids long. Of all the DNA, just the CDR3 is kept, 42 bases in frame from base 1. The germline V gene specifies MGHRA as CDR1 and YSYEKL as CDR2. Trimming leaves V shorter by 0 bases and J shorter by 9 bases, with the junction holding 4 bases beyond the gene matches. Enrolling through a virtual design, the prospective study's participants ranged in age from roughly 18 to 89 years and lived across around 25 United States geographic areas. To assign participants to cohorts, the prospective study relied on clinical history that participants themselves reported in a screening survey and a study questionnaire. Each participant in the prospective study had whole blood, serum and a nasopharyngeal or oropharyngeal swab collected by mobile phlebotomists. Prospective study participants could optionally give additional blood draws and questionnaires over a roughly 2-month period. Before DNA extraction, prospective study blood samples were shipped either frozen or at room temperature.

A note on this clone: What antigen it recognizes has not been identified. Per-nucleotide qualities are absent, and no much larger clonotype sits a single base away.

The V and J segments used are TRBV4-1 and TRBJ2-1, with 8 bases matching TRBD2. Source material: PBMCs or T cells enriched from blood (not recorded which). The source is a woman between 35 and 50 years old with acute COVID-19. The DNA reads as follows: TGCGCCAGCAGCCAAGAGGGACTAGTCTTTGAGCAGTTCTTC. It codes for CASSQEGLVFEQFF.